The TCR beta chain described here comes from a study of blood T cell repertoires in COVID-19. The wider study: T cells, B-cell-depleted T cells, or PBMCs supplied cDNA or gDNA.

Authors' processing steps: Estimates of nucleated cell counts were drawn from the amplification of reference gene primers. Generated by immunoSEQ multiplex PCR, the TCRdb table keeps only in-frame clones and is missing some. The V and J calls and clone size are taken from that table; D and trimming were inferred from the DNA. In the table there are about 170,000 clones, just under 85% of which are singletons. CDR3 length equals 16 residues. Germline V CDR1 and CDR2: SQVTM, ANQGSEA. V lost 5 bases, J lost 3 bases, and 8 bases stayed unmatched. The genes are TRBV29-1 and TRBJ2-3; 13 nucleotides match TRBD2. This TCR was recovered from a middle-aged man who had recovered from COVID-19. Sequenced: peripheral blood. The CDR3 DNA sequence: TGCAGCGTTTCATTAACTAGCGGGGGGGTTACAGATACGCAGTATTTT. Translated: CSVSLTSGGVTDTQYF.